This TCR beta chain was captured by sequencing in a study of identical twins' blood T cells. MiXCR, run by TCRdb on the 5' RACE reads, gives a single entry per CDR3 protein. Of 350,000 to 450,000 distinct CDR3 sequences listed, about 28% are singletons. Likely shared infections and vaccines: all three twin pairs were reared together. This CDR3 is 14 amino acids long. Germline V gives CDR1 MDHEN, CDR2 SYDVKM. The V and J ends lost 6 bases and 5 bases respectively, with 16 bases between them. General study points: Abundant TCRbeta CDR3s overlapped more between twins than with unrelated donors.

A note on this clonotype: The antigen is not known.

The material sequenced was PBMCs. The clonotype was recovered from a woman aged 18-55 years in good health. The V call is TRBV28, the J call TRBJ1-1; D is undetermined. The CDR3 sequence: CASSPRGWVTEAFF. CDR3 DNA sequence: TGTGCCAGCAGCCCACGAGGTTGGGTTACTGAAGCTTTCTTT.